Each of the 15 T cell receptor beta chains below was sequenced from the same sample in a study of cytomegalovirus exposure and HLA in healthy donors. PCR used 60 Vbeta primers and 13 Jbeta primers. Profiled with immunoSEQ multiplex PCR; TCRdb holds only in-frame clones, not every one. The profile shows 150,000 to 200,000 clones, about 85% of them singletons. The sequenced sample was PBMCs. The receptors stem from a man between 18 and 35 years old in good health and CMV-seropositive.

This chain connects TRBV5-6 to TRBJ2-3, with TRBD2 matching 8 bases. This CDR3 has 15 amino acids. Trimming at V came to 2 bases and at J to 1 base, leaving 3 bases not matched to a gene. The germline gives CDR1 SGHDT, CDR2 YYEEEE. The CDR3 nucleotides read TGTGCCAGCAGCTTCCTGCGGGGGGGCACAGATACGCAGTATTTT. Its protein is CASSFLRGGTDTQYF.

V gene TRBV19 combines with J gene TRBJ1-1; weak D call: TRBD1 (6 bases). Germline V gives CDR1 LNHDA, CDR2 SQIVND (reference sequence). V lost 2 bases, J lost 5 bases, and 9 bases lay in between. The CDR3 runs 13 residues. The CDR3 DNA follows: TGTGCCAGTAGTATACAGGGGTGGACTGAAGCTTTCTTT. Translated: CASSIQGWTEAFF.

The rearrangement uses TRBV5-7 and TRBJ2-4; TRBD2 agrees at 11 bases. TRBV5-7 is an open reading frame, and its role is uncertain. This CDR3 has 19 amino acids. V shed 0 bases, J shed 0 bases, and the junction held 8 bases outside the gene matches. Here the CDR3 DNA reads TGTGCCAGCAGCTTGGGACTAGCGGGGATGTATCTAGCCAAAAACATTCAGTACTTC. Translation gives CASSLGLAGMYLAKNIQYF.

The chain uses TRBV29-1 and TRBJ2-5; the D is unclear. The V end was cut by 2 bases, the J end by 4 bases, with 8 bases between. Germline assignment: CDR1 SQVTM and CDR2 ANQGSEA. The CDR3 is 12 residues long. The CDR3 bases are TGCAGCGTTGAACGGCCGGGAGAGACCCAGTACTTC. Translating it yields CSVERPGETQYF.

V is TRBV7-2 and J is TRBJ2-2, with TRBD1 matching 8 bases. V was pared by 4 bases and J by 4 bases, with 8 bases of the junction left unmatched. The CDR3 has 16 amino acids. Per the germline V gene, CDR1 is SGHTA and CDR2 is FQGNSA. As DNA, the CDR3 is TGTGCCAGCAGCTGGACAGGGCCCCGGGGCACCGGGGAGCTGTTTTTT. It codes for CASSWTGPRGTGELFF.

The chain has TRBV5-6 and TRBJ2-3, with D unresolved. The CDR3 extends over 15 amino acids. Germline values: CDR1 SGHDT, CDR2 YYEEEE. Trimming removed 0 bases from V and 0 bases from J, with 8 bases in between. Here the CDR3 DNA reads TGTGCCAGCAGCTTGGACCCAGTTAGCACAGATACGCAGTATTTT. Residues: CASSLDPVSTDTQYF.

The rearrangement joins TRBV5-1 to TRBJ2-1; D remains unclear. The CDR3 loop spans 13 amino acids. Germline assignment: CDR1 SGHRS and CDR2 YFSETQ. Trimming removed 0 bases at V and 4 bases at J, with 5 bases between. CDR3 bases: TGCGCCAGCAGCTTGGCCCAGTACAATGAGCAGTTCTTC. Residues: CASSLAQYNEQFF.

The genes are TRBV15 and TRBJ2-7, with D possibly matching TRBD2 (6 bases). V lost 4 bases and J 7 bases, leaving 14 bases between the germline ends. The V gene's germline CDR1 is LNHNV and CDR2 YYDKDF (reference sequence). This CDR3 is 13 amino acids long. CDR3 region: CATSTRRGWEQYF. The DNA of the CDR3 is TGTGCCACCAGCACCCGGAGGGGTTGGGAGCAGTACTTC.

The chain has TRBV11-2 and TRBJ2-7; perhaps TRBD1 as D (6 bases). CDR3 length: 17 residues. V lost 1 base and J 4 bases, leaving 20 bases between the germline ends. The V gene's germline CDR1 is SGHAT and CDR2 FQNNGV. CDR3 sequence: CASSLGGTSQPAYEQYF. The CDR3 nucleotides are TGTGCCAGCAGCTTAGGGGGGACATCTCAACCGGCATACGAGCAGTACTTC.

This clone is classed as medium-sized (0.01 to 0.1%). The gene calls are TRBV10-2 and TRBJ1-6, with D possibly matching TRBD1 (6 bases). This CDR3 comprises 18 residues. Trimming took 3 bases from V and 4 from J, leaving 19 bases between them. The germline V gene encodes CDR1 WSHSY and CDR2 SAAADI. The CDR3: CASSDQDSPLRYNSPLHF. For the CDR3, the DNA is TGCGCCAGCAGTGACCAGGACAGCCCTCTCCGTTATAATTCACCCCTCCACTTT.

The chain's CDR3 is CASSTRTGSSYNEQFF. The DNA for the CDR3 is TGTGCCAGCAGCACCAGGACAGGGAGCTCCTACAATGAGCAGTTCTTC. The chain combines TRBV7-6 with TRBJ2-1; TRBD1 aligns across 8 bases. Germline-derived CDR1 and CDR2 are SGHVS and FNYEAQ. The CDR3 spans 16 residues. V trimming: 5 bases; J trimming: 0 bases; junction bases outside the gene matches: 6.

The CDR3 region has the DNA TGTGCCAGCAGTAGGACAGGCCAGGTTAACTATGGCTACACCTTC. Translating gives CASSRTGQVNYGYTF. The J gene is TRBJ1-2, the V gene TRBV2; the match to TRBD1 covers 7 bases. CDR3 size: 15 residues. V was clipped by 5 bases and J by 1 base; unmatched bases: 7. Germline V CDR1 and CDR2: SNHLY, FYNNEI.

The CDR3 loop reads CASSRTGATFF. CDR3 in DNA: TGTGCCAGCAGCCGAACAGGGGCAACTTTCTTT. The chain employs TRBV6-5 and TRBJ1-1, with 7 bases identical to TRBD1. V lost 6 bases and J lost 12; bases outside the gene matches: 7. Germline CDR1 MNHEY, CDR2 SVGAGI. The CDR3 has 11 amino acids.

The chain carries TRBV7-8 and TRBJ1-3; 8 bases fit TRBD1. The CDR3 is 14 amino acids. J lost 4 bases, V lost 5 bases, and 4 bases had no gene match. Germline V gives CDR1 SGHVS, CDR2 FQNEAQ. The CDR3 spells CASSLRTGGNTIYF. For the CDR3, the DNA is TGTGCCAGCAGCCTAAGGACAGGGGGAAACACCATATATTTT.

This sequence joins TRBV7-2 and TRBJ2-1, with 11 positions matching TRBD2. Germline V gene lookup returns CDR1 SGHTA and CDR2 FQGNSA. V gave up 1 base and J gave up 9 bases; unmatched junction bases: 5. This CDR3 contains 15 residues. The CDR3 sequence: CASSLDSGGAIEQFF. In nucleotides, the CDR3 is TGTGCCAGCAGCTTAGATAGCGGGGGGGCAATTGAGCAGTTCTTC.